The source of this T cell receptor (beta chain) is a study of control samples from healthy donors and cancer patients. Clones were read by immunoSEQ multiplex PCR, and TCRdb kept only the in-frame ones, dropping some. The sample consists of over 120,000 clones, 75% to 95% of them appearing once. The V gene end was trimmed by 2 bases and the J gene end by 5 bases; junction bases not matched to a gene: 3. Germline V gives CDR1 SGDLS, CDR2 YYNGEE. CDR3 size: 14 residues. The clonotype comes from a man aged 25 to 40 in good health. J is TRBJ2-2 and V is TRBV9, with 7 nucleotides matching TRBD1. The sequenced material came from blood. The CDR3 sequence is CASSVTQGTGELFF. Here the CDR3 DNA reads TGTGCCAGCAGCGTCACACAGGGGACCGGGGAGCTGTTTTTT.